This T cell receptor beta chain was identified in a study of CD8 T cells in Susac syndrome. When the RNA was reverse transcribed, random hexamers were used with an input of roughly 0.45 to 1 ug. TCRdb recomputed calls from the immunoSEQ multiplex PCR reads with MiXCR, one row per CDR3 protein. The data hold 100,000 to 150,000 distinct CDR3 sequences, with around 94% observed a single time. The germline gives CDR1 MNHEY, CDR2 SVGEGT. J gave up 4 bases and V 7 bases, and 7 bases lay outside the gene matches. The CDR3 runs 15 residues. The sequencing input was CD4+ T cells from PBMCs. The chain employs TRBV6-2 or TRBV6-3 and TRBJ2-7, with 13 bases lining up with TRBD2. The source of this sequence is a human donor with multiple sclerosis. The CDR3 spells CASIHWTSGRYEQYF. DNA for the CDR3: TGTGCCAGCATCCACTGGACTAGCGGGAGATACGAGCAGTACTTC.